This is a list of T cell receptor beta chains from one sample in a study of early T cells in non-severe SARS-CoV-2 infection. MiXCR, run by TCRdb on the 5' RACE reads, gives a single entry per CDR3 protein. This table has tens of thousands of distinct CDR3 sequences, approximately 6% appearing once. Material for sequencing was whole blood. Receptors originate from an adult who was a healthcare worker with PCR-confirmed SARS-CoV-2 infection or an uninfected control (not recorded which). The CDR3 runs from the conserved cysteine through the conserved F or W. The order of the fields is J gene, V gene, CDR3 protein.

J gene: TRBJ1-5; V gene: TRBV3-1; CDR3 protein: CASSTGGNQPQHF
J gene: TRBJ2-1; V gene: TRBV6-6; CDR3 protein: CATGKDNEQFF
J gene: TRBJ1-1; V gene: TRBV5-1; CDR3 protein: CASSPGSSEAFF
J gene: TRBJ2-1; V gene: TRBV5-1; CDR3 protein: CASSLMEGQAKYNEQFF
J gene: TRBJ2-5; V gene: TRBV7-2; CDR3 protein: CASSLARGGGAQETQYF
J gene: TRBJ2-7; V gene: TRBV2; CDR3 protein: CASRDSGTGVREQYF
J gene: TRBJ2-7; V gene: TRBV5-6; CDR3 protein: CASSAGFLGLLSYEQYF
J gene: TRBJ1-5; V gene: TRBV6-2/TRBV6-3; CDR3 protein: CASSSQVFQPQHF
J gene: TRBJ1-6; V gene: TRBV20-1; CDR3 protein: CSARVGNSPLHF
J gene: TRBJ2-1; V gene: TRBV7-2; CDR3 protein: CASSSTYRDNEQFF
J gene: TRBJ2-5; V gene: TRBV7-2; CDR3 protein: CASSLGGDSTQETQYF
J gene: TRBJ2-3; V gene: TRBV7-2; CDR3 protein: CASSLGGKTSTDTQYF
J gene: TRBJ1-4; V gene: TRBV12-3/TRBV12-4; CDR3 protein: CASSLEDEKLFF
J gene: TRBJ2-1; V gene: TRBV4-1; CDR3 protein: CASSPQGAAYNEQFF
J gene: TRBJ2-6; V gene: TRBV29-1; CDR3 protein: CSVREAGANVLTF
J gene: TRBJ2-3; V gene: TRBV9; CDR3 protein: CASSVEGDTQYF
J gene: TRBJ2-5; V gene: TRBV29-1; CDR3 protein: CSVRPGVETQYF
J gene: TRBJ2-3; V gene: TRBV29-1; CDR3 protein: CSATSTGVFPYF
J gene: TRBJ2-5; V gene: TRBV3-1; CDR3 protein: CASSQDWGLAESFQETQYF
J gene: TRBJ2-2; V gene: TRBV10-3; CDR3 protein: CAIRSGNSISGELFF
J gene: TRBJ2-7; V gene: TRBV4-1; CDR3 protein: CASSQSLLVEQYF
J gene: TRBJ1-2; V gene: TRBV24-1; CDR3 protein: CATSDLWQNYGYTF
J gene: TRBJ2-5; V gene: TRBV7-3; CDR3 protein: CASSLTFGETQYF
J gene: TRBJ1-2; V gene: TRBV7-9; CDR3 protein: CASIWYSTGTGGRIGYGYTF
J gene: TRBJ2-1; V gene: TRBV29-1; CDR3 protein: CSRNPGLAGGLNEQFF
J gene: TRBJ2-5; V gene: TRBV11-2; CDR3 protein: CASSPSSVDQYF
J gene: TRBJ2-7; V gene: TRBV4-1; CDR3 protein: CASSQDDGGGYEQYF
J gene: TRBJ1-6; V gene: TRBV20-1; CDR3 protein: CSALAGDYNSPLHF
J gene: TRBJ2-3; V gene: TRBV3-1; CDR3 protein: CASSLTGGTTSTDTQYF
J gene: TRBJ1-1; V gene: TRBV30; CDR3 protein: CAWSTGDDRAKNTEAFF
J gene: TRBJ1-1; V gene: TRBV29-1; CDR3 protein: CSTAHPNTEAFF
J gene: TRBJ2-3; V gene: TRBV2; CDR3 protein: CASRGGRGDTQYF
J gene: TRBJ2-1; V gene: TRBV5-1; CDR3 protein: CASSSFGNEQFF
J gene: TRBJ2-7; V gene: TRBV5-1; CDR3 protein: CASSLAGDLPYEQYF
J gene: TRBJ2-2; V gene: TRBV5-4; CDR3 protein: CASSGSGGNTGELFF
J gene: TRBJ1-2; V gene: TRBV9; CDR3 protein: CASSAPGGADYGYTF